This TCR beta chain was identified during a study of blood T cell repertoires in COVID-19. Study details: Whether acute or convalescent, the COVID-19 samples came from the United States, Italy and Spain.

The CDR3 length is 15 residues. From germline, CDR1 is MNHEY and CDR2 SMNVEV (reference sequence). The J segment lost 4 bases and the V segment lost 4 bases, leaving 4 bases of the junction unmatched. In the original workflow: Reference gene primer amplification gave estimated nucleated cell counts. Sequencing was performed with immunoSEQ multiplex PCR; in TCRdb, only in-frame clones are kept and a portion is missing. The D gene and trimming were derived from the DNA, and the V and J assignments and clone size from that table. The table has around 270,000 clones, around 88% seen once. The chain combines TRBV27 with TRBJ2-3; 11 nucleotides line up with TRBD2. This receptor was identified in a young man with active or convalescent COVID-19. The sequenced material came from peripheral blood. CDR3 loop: CASSSSGLAADTQYF. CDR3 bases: TGTGCCAGCAGTTCATCGGGACTAGCGGCAGATACGCAGTATTTT.